The rows below give T cell receptor beta chains drawn from one sample of a study of identical twins. One entry per CDR3 protein, called by TCRdb with MiXCR from the 5' RACE reads. The sample lists some 330,000 distinct CDR3 sequences; 8.5% to 10% were seen once. The sequencing sample was made of naive T cells sorted from blood. These receptors came from a woman between 45 and 60 years old in good health. The CDR3 runs from the conserved cysteine through the conserved F or W. Fields, in order: clone size, D gene, J gene, V gene, CDR3 DNA, CDR3 protein. D genes are given only for firm matches. A clone size is listed for some rows: how often the clone was seen (once, few, many), or a class if it is expanded.

>few|TRBD1|TRBJ2-3|TRBV28
TGTGCCAGCAGGACGGGACAGGCTAGCACAGATACGCAGTATTTT
CASRTGQASTDTQYF
>many|TRBD2|TRBJ2-3|TRBV9
TGTGCCAGCAGCGTCAAGCGGGAGGCCACAGATACGCAGTATTTT
CASSVKREATDTQYF
>many|TRBD1|TRBJ1-2|TRBV27
TGTGCCAGCAGTTTAGGGCAGGGGGCTGGAGGCTACACCTTC
CASSLGQGAGGYTF
>NA|TRBD1|TRBJ2-7|TRBV29-1
TGCAGCGAGCTCTCAGGACAGGGGAGGAACGAGCAGTACTTC
CSELSGQGRNEQYF
>NA|NA|TRBJ2-3|TRBV12-3/TRBV12-4
TGTGCCAGCAGCTCATTCGGCGATACGCAGTATTTT
CASSSFGDTQYF
>many|NA|TRBJ2-1|TRBV15
TGTGCCACCAGCTCGCGGGGTGAGCAGTTCTTC
CATSSRGEQFF
>NA|TRBD2|TRBJ2-7|TRBV29-1
TGCAGCGTTCTAGGACTAGCGGGCGTGAACTACGAGCAGTACTTC
CSVLGLAGVNYEQYF
>few|NA|TRBJ2-2|TRBV28
TGTGCCAGCAGGGGGACCGAGACTGGGGACACCGGGGAGCTGTTTTTT
CASRGTETGDTGELFF
>few|TRBD2|TRBJ2-3|TRBV6-2/TRBV6-3
TGTGCCAGCAGTCTACTTAGCGGGAGGGGAGATACGCAGTATTTT
CASSLLSGRGDTQYF
>NA|TRBD2|TRBJ2-1|TRBV10-3
TGTGCCATCAATCCGGGACTAGCGGGAGTTGAGCAGTTCTTC
CAINPGLAGVEQFF
>few|TRBD2|TRBJ2-3|TRBV24-1
TGTGCCACCAGTGAGAAGGTAGCGGGAGGTAGCACAGATACGCAGTATTTT
CATSEKVAGGSTDTQYF
>NA|TRBD2|TRBJ2-3|TRBV9
TGTGCCAGCAGCGTAGGCTGGACTAGCGGCAGTACGCAGTATTTT
CASSVGWTSGSTQYF
>NA|TRBD1|TRBJ1-2|TRBV5-1
TGCGCCAGCAGCTCGACCGGACAGGGGGCTAACTATGGCTACACCTTC
CASSSTGQGANYGYTF
>NA|NA|TRBJ2-5|TRBV10-3
TGTGCCATCAGTGAGTCGGGTGGACAGCCTCAAGAGACCCAGTACTTC
CAISESGGQPQETQYF
>NA|TRBD2|TRBJ2-4|TRBV20-1
TGCAGTGCTAGAGATTGGGTGGGACTAGCGGGAAGAAACATTCAGTACTTC
CSARDWVGLAGRNIQYF
>NA|TRBD1|TRBJ2-1|TRBV25-1
TGTGCCAGCAGTGAAGGGTGGGACAGTTCCTACAATGAGCAGTTCTTC
CASSEGWDSSYNEQFF
>many|TRBD1|TRBJ2-5|TRBV6-5
TGTGCCAGCAGACAGGGGAGAGAGACCCAGTACTTC
CASRQGRETQYF
>few|NA|TRBJ2-5|TRBV9
TGTGCCGCAGGAGAGACCCAGTACTTC
CAAGETQYF
>once|TRBD2|TRBJ2-3|TRBV3-1
TGTGCCAGCAGCCAAGATCTGCTAGCGGGCAGCACAGATACGCAGTATTTT
CASSQDLLAGSTDTQYF
>NA|NA|TRBJ1-1|TRBV4-1
TGCGCCAGCAGTGGGCGGGGGAGCGGGGCCACTGAAGCTTTCTTT
CASSGRGSGATEAFF
>NA|NA|TRBJ1-2|TRBV27
TGTGCCAGTGGGCAGGGTATAGGCTTAGTGTATGGCTACACCTTC
CASGQGIGLVYGYTF
>NA|NA|TRBJ2-1|TRBV9
TGTGCCAGCAGCGTAGACGCCGGGAGAGGGGGCAATGAGCAGTTCTTC
CASSVDAGRGGNEQFF
>few|NA|TRBJ1-2|TRBV20-1
TGCAGTGCTAGAGATAGGGGGGCAGTTGGTGGCTACACCTTC
CSARDRGAVGGYTF
>NA|NA|TRBJ2-7|TRBV7-2
TGTGCCAGCAGCCGTATATACGAGCAGTACTTC
CASSRIYEQYF
>NA|TRBD2|TRBJ2-5|TRBV5-1
TGCGCCAGCAGCCCCGGCTTCCTAGCGGGAGGGGAGACCCAGTACTTC
CASSPGFLAGGETQYF
>few|NA|TRBJ2-3|TRBV12-5
TGTGCTAGTGGTTTGCTACGAGCAGATACGCAGTATTTT
CASGLLRADTQYF
>NA|NA|TRBJ2-3|TRBV5-6
TGTGCCAGCAGCTTAACCGAGGATACGCAGTATTTT
CASSLTEDTQYF
>NA|NA|TRBJ2-6|TRBV30
TGTGCCTGGAGTCCCCAGGCTCTTGGGGCCAACGTCCTGACTTTC
CAWSPQALGANVLTF
>many|TRBD1|TRBJ1-3|TRBV5-1
TGCGCCAGCAGCCCTGACAGGGCGGACACCATATATTTT
CASSPDRADTIYF
>few|NA|TRBJ2-1|TRBV7-2
TGTGCCAGCAGCTTATTAGGGGGGCGCGCGTTCTTC
CASSLLGGRAFF
>few|NA|TRBJ1-1|TRBV18
TGTGCCAGCTCCCATGGAGGATTTCCCACTGAAGCTTTCTTT
CASSHGGFPTEAFF
>NA|NA|TRBJ2-5|TRBV20-1
TGCAGCATTGTAGGGGTTATTGCGGAGACCCAGTACTTC
CSIVGVIAETQYF
>NA|TRBD1|TRBJ2-7|TRBV5-1
TGCGCCAGCAGGTTCGGGACAGCCACCTACGAGCAGTACTTC
CASRFGTATYEQYF
>many|NA|TRBJ1-1|TRBV10-3
TGTGCCATCAGTGAGTCCGGGGGCGCGAACACTGAAGCTTTCTTT
CAISESGGANTEAFF
>NA|NA|TRBJ1-5|TRBV12-3/TRBV12-4
TGTGCCAGCAGTTTAGGGGGACCTAGCAATCAGCCCCAGCATTTT
CASSLGGPSNQPQHF
>many|TRBD2|TRBJ2-5|TRBV25-1
TGTGCCAGCAGTGGGACTAGCGGGAACTCCTATGGCCTACACCAAGAGACCCAGTACTTC
CASSGTSGNSYGLHQETQYF
>NA|TRBD2|TRBJ2-7|TRBV12-3/TRBV12-4
TGTGCCAGCAGTCCCCCTCCGGGACTACCGTACGAGCAGTACTTC
CASSPPPGLPYEQYF
>many|TRBD1|TRBJ2-7|TRBV5-1
TGCGCCAGCAGCTTGGTTCAGGGGGCATACGAGCAGTACTTC
CASSLVQGAYEQYF
>few|NA|TRBJ2-2|TRBV6-5
TGTGCCAGCAGTTACGGGGGCCCTGCTCGGGCCGGGGAGCTGTTTTTT
CASSYGGPARAGELFF
>NA|TRBD1|TRBJ2-1|TRBV2
TGTGCCAGCAAAAGACAGGGGTCAGATGAGCAGTTCTTC
CASKRQGSDEQFF
>NA|NA|TRBJ2-6|TRBV5-1
TGCGCCACCAGTACGGGGACGACTGGGGCCAACGTCCTGACTTTC
CATSTGTTGANVLTF
>few|TRBD1|TRBJ1-4|TRBV18
TGTGCCAGCTCACCGACAGGGGAGGGCGAAAAACTGTTTTTT
CASSPTGEGEKLFF
>NA|TRBD2|TRBJ2-7|TRBV10-3
TGTGCCATCAGTGAGTCGTTTTCGGGACTAGCGGCCTACAAGGACTTC
CAISESFSGLAAYKDF
>NA|TRBD2|TRBJ2-7|TRBV20-1
TGCAGTGCTGGGACTAGCGGACCAAATTACGACTACGAGCAGTACTTC
CSAGTSGPNYDYEQYF
>many|NA|TRBJ1-1|TRBV14
TGTGCCAGCAGCCAAGAACTGGGATCAAACACTGAAGCTTTCTTT
CASSQELGSNTEAFF
>NA|TRBD2|TRBJ2-3|TRBV7-3
TGTGCCAGCAGCTTCGGGACTAGCAGACCCACAGATACGCAGTATTTT
CASSFGTSRPTDTQYF
>NA|TRBD2|TRBJ2-3|TRBV12-3/TRBV12-4
TGTGCCAGCAGTATTACTAGCGGTGGGACAGATACGCAGTATTTT
CASSITSGGTDTQYF
>few|NA|TRBJ1-2|TRBV11-2
TGTGCCAGCAGCCCGATAGCCATCGCGACCCTTGGAAATGGCTACACCTTC
CASSPIAIATLGNGYTF
>few|NA|TRBJ2-1|TRBV11-3
TGTGCCAGCAGCCCGGGACCTTTGGCGAGTTTAGTAAATGAGCAGTTCTTC
CASSPGPLASLVNEQFF
>few|TRBD2|TRBJ2-1|TRBV29-1
TGCAGCGTGAGGTCAGGCGGGAGACTGTTCTTC
CSVRSGGRLFF
>many|NA|TRBJ2-1|TRBV28
TGTGCCAGCAGTCTATCGCAAAGTCGGGGTGAGCAGTTCTTC
CASSLSQSRGEQFF
>many|NA|TRBJ2-1|TRBV7-8
TGTGCCAGCAGCCCCGGGGCGGGGGCCTTTTTCAATGAGCAGTTCTTC
CASSPGAGAFFNEQFF
>NA|TRBD2|TRBJ2-7|TRBV14
TGTGCCAAACTAGCGGGCAACTCCTACGAGCAGTACTTC
CAKLAGNSYEQYF
>many|TRBD1|TRBJ1-2|TRBV24-1
TGTGCCACCAGTCAATCCCTCAGGGGGGATTCCGATGGCTACACCTTC
CATSQSLRGDSDGYTF
>NA|NA|TRBJ2-5|TRBV7-8
TGTGCCAGCAGCTTAGATTATACGCTTCTCGAGACCCAGTACTTC
CASSLDYTLLETQYF
>NA|TRBD2|TRBJ2-7|TRBV4-1
TGCGCCAGCAGCCAAAGGCTAGCGGGAATCTACGAGCAGTACTTC
CASSQRLAGIYEQYF
>few|TRBD1|TRBJ2-3|TRBV12-3/TRBV12-4
TGTGCCAGCAGGAGGACAGGGGGAAGCACAGATACGCAGTATTTT
CASRRTGGSTDTQYF
>NA|NA|TRBJ2-3|TRBV6-5
TGTGCCAGCAGTACAGCGGGCGGCACAGATACGCAGTATTTT
CASSTAGGTDTQYF
>few|TRBD1|TRBJ1-1|TRBV7-8
TGTGCCAGCAGCACCCCGGACAGGGGAAGGACTGAAGCTTTCTTT
CASSTPDRGRTEAFF